This T cell receptor beta chain was sequenced in a study of cytomegalovirus exposure and HLA in healthy donors. Broader study findings: Available immune exposure information was restricted to CMV serostatus only.

From germline, CDR1 is MNHEY and CDR2 SMNVEV (reference sequence). The CDR3 totals 15 residues. Turning to this clone: The antigen remains undetermined. The junction does not match germline at one end; this may be a read error. Other DNA sequences within the sample encode an identical CDR3.

PCR used 60 Vbeta primers and 13 Jbeta primers. Libraries were prepared by immunoSEQ multiplex PCR; TCRdb keeps only in-frame clonotypes and omits some of them. The table records around 150,000 clones, approximately 61% of them present only once. The sequence was obtained from a human donor in good health. V is TRBV27 and J is TRBJ1-5, with D perhaps matching TRBD1 (5 bases). The specimen sequenced was PBMCs. For the CDR3, the DNA is TGTGCCAGCAGTTTATGGGGGGATAGCAATCAGCCTCAGCATTTT. Translated, it gives CASSLWGDSNQPQHF.